This entry is about one T cell receptor (beta chain). Mismatch with germline at one junction end may stem from a read error. The sample originates from a study of tumor and adjacent non-tumor tissue in lung cancer. RNA was extracted from bulk tissue without any cell sorting. Three rounds of nested PCR, following a modified ARM-PCR protocol, produced the TCRbeta library. TCRdb re-called the multiplex PCR reads through MiXCR, storing one row per CDR3 protein. Of about 200,000 distinct CDR3 sequences listed, 71% were seen once; the top ten hold roughly 24%. Sequences were obtained from lung tumor tissue. The TCR sequence derives from a man in his sixties with non-small cell lung cancer.

CDR3 in amino acids: CANSSGTLSIQPQHF. The DNA of the CDR3 is TGTGCCAACAGCTCTGGGACACTAAGCATTCAGCCCCAGCATTTT. V usage is TRBV11-2 and J usage is TRBJ1-5, with a tentative D call TRBD1 (6 bases). This CDR3 region has 15 residues. Germline V CDR1 and CDR2: SGHAT, FQNNGV.